The 30 T cell receptor beta chains reported below all come from one sample, sequenced in a study of cytomegalovirus exposure and HLA in healthy donors. The study ran its PCR with 60 Vbeta and 13 Jbeta primers. Produced via immunoSEQ multiplex PCR; TCRdb's table is partial and in-frame only. The sample yields 150,000 to 190,000 clones, approximately 85% seen once. What was sequenced was PBMCs. The receptors were sampled from a woman in her late teens or twenties in good health and CMV-seronegative.

The chain carries TRBV7-2 and TRBJ2-1; 13 bases are a match to TRBD2. CDR1 is SGHTA and CDR2 is FQGNSA in the germline V gene. CDR3 length equals 16 residues. V gave up 4 bases and J gave up 7 bases; unmatched junction bases: 7. For the CDR3, the DNA is TGTGCCAGCAGCTCGCCGGGACTAGCGGGACTAAATGAGCAGTTCTTC. It yields the protein CASSSPGLAGLNEQFF.

The chain has TRBV6-6 and TRBJ2-5; 9 bases are shared with TRBD2. V lost 7 bases and J lost 2; bases outside the gene matches: 11. This CDR3 spans 16 amino acids. Per the germline V gene, CDR1 is MNHNY and CDR2 is SVGAGI (reference sequence). The CDR3 loop reads CASTITRSGGQETQYF. For the CDR3, the DNA is TGTGCCAGCACCATTACTCGTAGCGGGGGACAAGAGACCCAGTACTTC.

The sample holds a few counts of this clone. The rearrangement links TRBV4-3 to TRBJ2-7; 7 positions agree with TRBD2. V lost 1 base to trimming and J lost 3 bases; unmatched junction nucleotides: 9. The length of the CDR3 is 16 residues. CDR1 and CDR2 (germline): LGHNA, YSLEER. The CDR3 loop is CASSQVVTGGSYEQYF. CDR3 nucleotide sequence: TGCGCCAGCAGCCAAGTTGTAACGGGGGGTAGCTACGAGCAGTACTTC.

This rearrangement joins TRBV5-1 to TRBJ1-1; D is unclear. The CDR3 is 14 amino acids. Germline V gene data show CDR1 as SGHRS and CDR2 as YFSETQ. V was cut by 0 bases and J by 5 bases, with 11 bases left in between. CDR3 region: CASSLAGEGTEAFF. In nucleotides, the CDR3 is TGCGCCAGCAGCTTGGCCGGGGAAGGGACTGAAGCTTTCTTT.

In this sample, this clone turned up once. V gene TRBV6-6 combines with J gene TRBJ1-4, with a weak D call TRBD1 (5 bases). The CDR3 consists of 13 residues. Germline V CDR1 and CDR2: MNHNY, SVGAGI (reference sequence). The V end was cut by 5 bases, the J end by 4 bases, with 8 bases between. Written as DNA, the CDR3 is TGTGCCAGCAGTAGGGGTTTTAATGAAAAACTGTTTTTT. Translation: CASSRGFNEKLFF.

The V gene is TRBV4-1, the J gene TRBJ2-3; tentative D call: TRBD1 (6 bases). V shed 4 bases and J shed 5 bases, with 19 bases lying between them. Germline V CDR1 and CDR2: MGHRA, YSYEKL. This CDR3 region has 16 residues. CDR3 amino acids: CASSRSGTPLKDTQYF. CDR3 in DNA: TGCGCCAGCAGCCGATCCGGGACACCTCTAAAAGATACGCAGTATTTT.

This sequence joins TRBV30 and TRBJ2-2, with a tentative D call TRBD1 (5 bases). Trimming pared 0 bases from V and 4 bases from J, leaving 6 bases between. This CDR3 contains 13 residues. Germline CDR1 is GTSNPN and CDR2 is SVGIG (reference sequence). DNA for the CDR3: TGTGCCTGGAGTGTTGACAGCACCGGGGAGCTGTTTTTT. This translates into CAWSVDSTGELFF.

In its sample, this clone was seen once. This chain joins TRBV28 and TRBJ2-1; D might be TRBD2 (5 bases). Trimming took off 3 bases at V and 4 bases at J, with 16 bases between the two ends. This CDR3 is built from 16 residues. Germline CDR1 reads MDHEN; CDR2 reads SYDVKM. The CDR3 DNA reads as TGTGCCAGCAGTTTGCCCCCTGCGGAGGCTTACAATGAGCAGTTCTTC. Amino acid sequence: CASSLPPAEAYNEQFF.

This chain joins TRBV30 and TRBJ1-1; the match to TRBD1 covers 9 bases. The CDR3 extends over 15 amino acids. The V gene end was trimmed by 8 bases and the J gene end by 1 base; junction bases not matched to a gene: 11. Germline CDR1 GTSNPN, CDR2 SVGIG (reference sequence). CDR3 in DNA: TGTGCCAGTGGGACAGGGAAGAGCGGGAACACTGAAGCTTTCTTT. Its translation: CASGTGKSGNTEAFF. The complete variable domain, with remaining parts taken from reference TRBV30 and TRBJ1-1, reads SQTIHQWPATLVQPVGSPLSLECTVEGTSNPNLYWYRQAAGRGLQLLFYSVGIGQISSEVPQNLSASRPQDRQFILSSKKLLLSDSGFYLCASGTGKSGNTEAFFGQGTRLTVV.

The gene calls are TRBV28 and TRBJ1-4; the D gene is possibly TRBD1 (5 bases). Trimming shortened V by 1 base and J by 7 bases, and 13 bases separated the two germline ends. In germline, CDR1 is MDHEN, CDR2 SYDVKM. CDR3 length: 15 residues. This CDR3 is CASSLLSGWGEKLFF. The CDR3, as DNA: TGTGCCAGCAGTTTATTGTCAGGGTGGGGTGAAAAACTGTTTTTT.

The genes are TRBV4-3 and TRBJ2-3, with TRBD1 identical over 10 bases. Germline V gene sequence: CDR1 LGHNA, CDR2 YSLEER. Trimming took 4 bases from V and 5 from J; bases not matched to a gene: 3. This CDR3 comprises 14 residues. The CDR3 is CASSPRDRGDTQYF. CDR3 coding DNA: TGCGCCAGCAGCCCCCGGGACAGGGGAGATACGCAGTATTTT.

CDR3 nucleotide sequence: TGTGCCAGCAGTTCACCCTCGGGACAGCCTTATGGCTACACCTTC. Amino acids: CASSSPSGQPYGYTF. The J gene is TRBJ1-2, the V gene TRBV28; 7 nucleotides line up with TRBD1. The V gene end was trimmed by 4 bases and the J gene end by 5 bases; junction bases not matched to a gene: 10. The CDR3 has 15 residues. Germline loops: CDR1 MDHEN, CDR2 SYDVKM.

The chain links TRBV28 to TRBJ2-7; a possible D gene is TRBD1 (6 bases). The germline V and J ends were trimmed by 6 bases and 7 bases, with 22 bases remaining between them. The CDR3 contains 15 residues. Germline loops: CDR1 MDHEN, CDR2 SYDVKM. The CDR3 DNA follows: TGTGCCAGCAGAACCGGGACATTCGCCCTACGGGAGCAGTACTTC. Translation gives CASRTGTFALREQYF.

The chain joins TRBV9 to TRBJ2-3; the D is unclear. Trimming stripped 1 base from V and 4 bases from J, with 10 bases between. Looked up from germline, CDR1 is SGDLS and CDR2 is YYNGEE. The CDR3 runs to 14 residues. CDR3 in DNA: TGTGCCAGCAGCGTACTAGAGAGCGCAGATACGCAGTATTTT. Translating it yields CASSVLESADTQYF.

V usage is TRBV28 and J usage is TRBJ1-2; D perhaps matches TRBD1 (5 bases). The V gene lost 1 base and the J gene lost 6 bases, with 6 bases spanning the gap. The CDR3 length is 12 residues. Germline V lookup: CDR1 MDHEN, CDR2 SYDVKM. CDR3 amino acids: CASSLSGNGYTF. DNA of the CDR3: TGTGCCAGCAGTTTATCAGGGAATGGCTACACCTTC.

This chain connects TRBV20-1 to TRBJ1-1; D not certain. V was clipped by 3 bases and J by 3 bases, with 5 bases between them. Germline V CDR1 and CDR2: DFQATT, SNEGSKA (reference sequence). The CDR3 sequence is 11 residues long. In DNA form, the CDR3 reads TGCAGTGCTAGGGGAGACACTGAAGCTTTCTTT. Its protein product is CSARGDTEAFF.

The count of this clone is one. This rearrangement joins TRBV9 to TRBJ2-1; 13 nucleotides align to TRBD2. Unmatched junction bases numbered 5, after V lost 4 bases and J lost 7 bases. The CDR3 contains 15 residues. Germline V gives CDR1 SGDLS, CDR2 YYNGEE. This CDR3 reads CASSPGTSGKNEQFF. DNA for the CDR3: TGTGCCAGCAGCCCTGGGACTAGCGGGAAGAATGAGCAGTTCTTC.

The rearrangement links TRBV27 to TRBJ2-6, with D possibly matching TRBD1 (5 bases). CDR1 is MNHEY and CDR2 is SMNVEV in the germline V gene (reference sequence). The ends were cut back, 5 bases at V and 4 bases at J, with 12 bases in the middle. This CDR3 comprises 15 residues. The CDR3: CASSLQGGGANVLTF. CDR3 in DNA: TGTGCCAGCAGTCTCCAGGGTGGCGGGGCCAACGTCCTGACTTTC.

Note on this clone: The junction and the germline gene differ at one end; a read error may be behind it. This chain connects TRBV10-3 to TRBJ2-7, with D tentatively TRBD1 (6 bases). Germline assignment: CDR1 ENHRY and CDR2 SYGVKD. CDR3 length: 11 residues. The CDR3 region has the DNA TGTACCATTTCACAGGGCTACGAGCAGTACTTC. Its translation is CTISQGYEQYF.

The CDR3 loop reads CASSGTTGYSYEQYF. The DNA for the CDR3 is TGTGCCAGCAGTGGTACTACAGGGTACTCCTACGAGCAGTACTTC. V gene TRBV2 combines with J gene TRBJ2-5; possibly TRBD1 for D (6 bases). The J call may be wrong; the DNA end is better matched by TRBJ2-7. CDR1 and CDR2 (germline): SNHLY, FYNNEI. The CDR3 spans 15 residues.

The chain is built from TRBV9 and TRBJ2-3; D remains unclear. The V gene's germline CDR1 is SGDLS and CDR2 YYNGEE. This CDR3 is built from 14 residues. Trimming removed 4 bases from V and 2 bases from J, with 11 bases in between. The chain's CDR3 is CASSRASTTDTQYF. CDR3 coding DNA: TGTGCCAGCAGCCGCGCGTCAACCACAGATACGCAGTATTTT.

This rearrangement joins TRBV7-9 to TRBJ2-7, with D perhaps matching TRBD2 (6 bases). The germline CDR1 and CDR2 sequences are SEHNR and FQNEAQ (reference sequence). The CDR3 runs 14 residues. V lost 5 bases, J lost 0 bases, and 11 bases lay in between. CDR3 in amino acids: CASSGRDGSYEQYF. The CDR3 DNA reads as TGTGCCAGCAGCGGGCGGGACGGCTCCTACGAGCAGTACTTC.

In its sample, this clone was seen once. The CDR3 here is CASSPDSIADEQYF. In nucleotides, the CDR3 is TGTGCCAGCAGTCCCGACAGTATCGCCGACGAGCAGTACTTC. The chain employs TRBV27 and TRBJ2-7; perhaps TRBD1 as D (5 bases). V was clipped by 5 bases and J by 5 bases, with 16 bases between them. Germline V gene sequence: CDR1 MNHEY, CDR2 SMNVEV (reference sequence). The CDR3 is made up of 14 amino acids.

The chain recombines TRBV2 with TRBJ2-1, with 7 bases identical to TRBD2. The CDR3 length is 14 residues. Trimming cost V 6 bases and J 8 bases; bases outside gene matches: 10. Germline lookup yields CDR1 SNHLY and CDR2 FYNNEI. CDR3 coding DNA: TGTGCCAGCAGGTGGGCGGGAGCAAGGGATGAGCAGTTCTTC. This codes for CASRWAGARDEQFF.

Written as DNA, the CDR3 is TGCAGCGTTGAAACAGCGGCCACAGATACGCAGTATTTT. It is translated as CSVETAATDTQYF. The gene calls are TRBV29-1 and TRBJ2-3, with a weak D call TRBD2 (5 bases). Trimming removed 2 bases at V and 2 bases at J, with 8 bases between. The CDR3 is made up of 13 amino acids. Germline V gene data show CDR1 as SQVTM and CDR2 as ANQGSEA.

This chain links TRBV25-1 with TRBJ2-3; 11 positions match TRBD2. Per the germline V gene, CDR1 is MGHDK and CDR2 is SYGVNS. The CDR3 totals 15 residues. The junction had 12 bases not matched to a gene; V was cut back by 3 bases and J by 13 bases. The CDR3 reads CASSDPRIAGGPEYF. The CDR3 DNA reads TGTGCCAGCAGTGATCCGAGAATAGCGGGAGGGCCTGAGTATTTT.

This clone was observed once. The V and J genes are TRBV7-9 and TRBJ2-1; D might be TRBD1 (5 bases). This CDR3 contains 16 residues. Germline assignment: CDR1 SEHNR and CDR2 FQNEAQ (reference sequence). V lost 5 bases to trimming and J lost 0 bases, with 14 bases between them. In nucleotides, the CDR3 is TGTGCCAGCAGCCCAGTTAGGGGTAACTCCTACAATGAGCAGTTCTTC. It codes for CASSPVRGNSYNEQFF. Based on the CDR3 plus reference TRBV7-9 and TRBJ2-1, the full variable domain is DTGVSQNPRHKITKRGQNVTFRCDPISEHNRLYWYRQTLGQGPEFLTYFQNEAQLEKSRLLSDRFSAERPKGSFSTLEIQRTEQGDSAMYLCASSPVRGNSYNEQFFGPGTRLTVL.

This clone appeared a single time. This chain uses TRBV29-1 with TRBJ1-4, with 9 bases fitting TRBD1. V shed 6 bases, J shed 5 bases, and the junction held 13 bases outside the gene matches. Germline lookup yields CDR1 SQVTM and CDR2 ANQGSEA. This CDR3 is 16 amino acids long. The CDR3 region is CSVTGTGLSENEKLFF. The CDR3 bases are TGCAGCGTGACGGGGACAGGGCTAAGCGAAAATGAAAAACTGTTTTTT.

This clone came up once. A junction boundary mismatches the germline segment, possibly from a read error. V and J are TRBV11-2 and TRBJ2-5; D is unclear. In germline, CDR1 is SGHAT, CDR2 FQNNGV. CDR3 length: 15 amino acids. The CDR3 loop reads CASSLDRLTGETQYF. CDR3 nucleotides: TGTGCCAGCAGCCTAGACCGACTGACTGGGGAGACCCAGTACTTC.

The V call is TRBV28, the J call TRBJ2-3, with D tentatively TRBD2 (5 bases). Trimming took off 5 bases at V and 2 bases at J, with 17 bases between the two ends. The V gene's germline CDR1 is MDHEN and CDR2 SYDVKM. There are 16 residues in the CDR3. The CDR3 sequence is CASSPTARVLTDTQYF. The DNA of the CDR3 is TGTGCCAGCAGTCCCACCGCGCGGGTCCTCACAGATACGCAGTATTTT.